The T cell receptor (beta chain) under discussion was sequenced for a study of cytomegalovirus exposure and HLA in healthy donors. Broader study findings: For presence/absence analyses, sequencing depth was assumed to be roughly uniform across donors.

Vbeta (60) and Jbeta (13) primers were used in the PCR. Method: immunoSEQ multiplex PCR; TCRdb's copy keeps in-frame clones and lacks some. The sample shows about 230,000 clones, 77% of them seen only once. Germline-derived CDR1 and CDR2 are MGHDK and SYGVNS. This CDR3 comprises 15 residues. Between the trimmed V and J ends, which lost 7 bases and 4 bases, there was a span of 19 bases. Details on this clone: Its antigen is undetermined.

Sequenced sample: PBMCs. The chain has TRBV25-1 and TRBJ2-5, with TRBD2 as a possible D gene (6 bases). The sequence was collected from an older woman in good health and CMV-seropositive. The CDR3 DNA sequence: TGTGCCAGCACTTCTCGGGGTTGGGGAGGAGAGACCCAGTACTTC. This codes for CASTSRGWGGETQYF.